What follows are 30 T cell receptor beta chains derived from one specimen sequenced in a study of T cell responses to AZD1222 COVID-19 vaccine. Some clones are missing from TCRdb's copy, which holds only in-frame ones; the method was immunoSEQ multiplex PCR. The sample yields 130,000 or so clones, about 86% seen once. Here the sequenced sample was peripheral blood, taken on day 0 of AZD1222 vaccination. These receptors were obtained from an adult in good health.

The chain links TRBV6-5 to TRBJ2-7; TRBD1 might be the D (6 bases). This CDR3 has 14 residues. Germline CDR1 MNHEY, CDR2 SVGAGI. V was clipped by 6 bases and J by 2 bases, with 14 bases between them. The CDR3 nucleotides read TGTGCCAGCAGAACCCGACAGGAGACCTACGAGCAGTACTTC. Translating gives CASRTRQETYEQYF.

The gene calls are TRBV5-1 and TRBJ1-6; no firm D call. The CDR3 consists of 19 residues. Looked up from germline, CDR1 is SGHRS and CDR2 is YFSETQ. V was clipped by 0 bases and J by 2 bases, with 18 bases between them. The CDR3 DNA sequence: TGCGCCAGCAGCTTGGGCGCCCTCTCGACAAGGACCTATAATTCACCCCTCCACTTT. Translation gives CASSLGALSTRTYNSPLHF.

The chain employs TRBV27 and TRBJ1-2; D is unresolved. Trimming pared 0 bases from V and 0 bases from J, leaving 8 bases between. The CDR3 has 15 amino acids. Germline V gene data show CDR1 as MNHEY and CDR2 as SMNVEV (reference sequence). The CDR3 nucleotides are TGTGCCAGCAGTTTATCAGGAGAAGCTAACTATGGCTACACCTTC. As protein: CASSLSGEANYGYTF.

The V gene is TRBV10-3, the J gene TRBJ2-7, with TRBD1 identical over 8 bases. V shed 5 bases, J shed 7 bases, and the junction held 4 bases outside the gene matches. Germline V CDR1 and CDR2: ENHRY, SYGVKD. The CDR3 has 12 amino acids. In nucleotides, the CDR3 is TGTGCCATCAGTCAGGGGGCCGGGGAGCAGTACTTC. It encodes CAISQGAGEQYF.

The chain employs TRBV23-1 and TRBJ1-1, with unresolved D. TRBV23-1 counts as an open reading frame of uncertain function. CDR3 size: 11 residues. Trimming took off 4 bases at V and 9 bases at J, with 9 bases between the two ends. The CDR3 loop is CASSRGRQAFF. The CDR3 DNA is TGCGCCAGCAGTCGCGGACGGCAAGCTTTCTTT.

The chain recombines TRBV5-7 with TRBJ1-1, with no clear D. TRBV5-7 is an open reading frame, and its role is uncertain. CDR3 size: 14 residues. V was trimmed by 0 bases and J by 2 bases, leaving 8 bases between them. The CDR3 DNA is TGTGCCAGCAGCTTGGGCCAACAAAACACTGAAGCTTTCTTT. Protein sequence: CASSLGQQNTEAFF.

The rearrangement joins TRBV28 to TRBJ1-5; D gene ambiguous. The V gene lost 8 bases and the J gene lost 2 bases, with 10 bases spanning the gap. The CDR3 extends over 13 amino acids. CDR1 and CDR2 from the germline V gene are MDHEN and SYDVKM. The CDR3 region has the DNA TGTGCCAGCGAAGACGGGGGCAATCAGCCCCAGCATTTT. This sequence encodes CASEDGGNQPQHF. The full variable domain, with the rest looked up from reference TRBV28 and TRBJ1-5, is DVKVTQSSRYLVKRTGEKVFLECVQDMDHENMFWYRQDPGLGLRLIYFSYDVKMKEKGDIPEGYSVSREKKERFSLILESASTNQTSMYLCASEDGGNQPQHFGDGTRLSIL.

The rearrangement links TRBV28 to TRBJ2-7, with D unresolved. CDR3 length: 12 amino acids. The V and J ends lost 4 bases and 3 bases respectively, with 7 bases between them. CDR1 and CDR2 from the germline V gene are MDHEN and SYDVKM. The CDR3 spells CASSSARYEQYF. The CDR3, as DNA: TGTGCCAGCAGTTCCGCACGCTACGAGCAGTACTTC.

This clone has more than one count but fewer than ten. The rearrangement joins TRBV6-1 to TRBJ1-5, with 7 bases that match TRBD1. CDR1 MNHNS and CDR2 SASEGT come from the germline V gene. The CDR3 is 15 amino acids. Trimming removed 1 base from V and 4 bases from J; junction bases left unmatched: 4. The CDR3 sequence is CASSEGLTGNQPQHF. The CDR3 nucleotides are TGTGCCAGCAGTGAAGGTCTGACAGGGAATCAGCCCCAGCATTTT.

CDR3 residues: CASSEEDRVANEQYF. For the CDR3, the DNA is TGTGCCAGCAGTGAAGAAGACAGGGTAGCTAACGAGCAGTACTTC. The chain couples TRBV6-1 to TRBJ2-7; 7 nucleotides align to TRBD1. The CDR3 runs 15 residues. Germline V gene lookup returns CDR1 MNHNS and CDR2 SASEGT. V was pared by 1 base and J by 5 bases, with 8 bases of the junction left unmatched.

The CDR3 bases are TGTGCCAGCCGGAGGGCGGGGGGAAGGGAGACCCAGTACTTC. Amino acid sequence: CASRRAGGRETQYF. The J gene is TRBJ2-5, the V gene TRBV2, with 8 bases matching TRBD2. V lost 8 bases, J lost 5 bases, and 10 bases stayed unmatched. CDR1 is SNHLY and CDR2 is FYNNEI in the germline V gene. The CDR3 has 14 residues.

This chain joins TRBV10-3 and TRBJ1-2; D unresolved. The CDR3 length is 11 residues. Trimming left V 4 bases short and J 4 bases short, with 4 bases between. Looked up from germline, CDR1 is ENHRY and CDR2 is SYGVKD. The CDR3 region has the DNA TGTGCCATCAGTGGGGGCTATGGCTACACCTTC. This sequence encodes CAISGGYGYTF.

This clone occurred a few times. The CDR3 sequence: CASSLEGRRAFF. CDR3 nucleotides: TGTGCCAGCAGCTTAGAGGGTAGGAGGGCTTTCTTT. This chain joins TRBV7-2 and TRBJ1-1, with unresolved D. The CDR3 is made up of 12 amino acids. Germline lookup yields CDR1 SGHTA and CDR2 FQGNSA. Trimming removed 1 base at V and 11 bases at J, with 11 bases between.

A word on this clone: The sample has other DNA sequences that encode this CDR3 too. The V and J genes are TRBV9 and TRBJ1-2; D remains unclear. Looked up from germline, CDR1 is SGDLS and CDR2 is YYNGEE. CDR3 length: 12 residues. The ends were cut back, 0 bases at V and 8 bases at J, with 8 bases in the middle. Here the CDR3 DNA reads TGTGCCAGCAGCGTAGTGGGAGGCGGCTACACCTTC. This gives the protein CASSVVGGGYTF.

The DNA for the CDR3 is TGTGCCAGTGAACCGGGACAGGGGGCTACTGAAGCTTTCTTT. It specifies CASEPGQGATEAFF. The rearrangement joins TRBV27 to TRBJ1-1, with TRBD1 matching 12 bases. Looked up from germline, CDR1 is MNHEY and CDR2 is SMNVEV (reference sequence). The ends lost 9 bases at V and 5 bases at J; junction bases unmatched: 7. The CDR3 loop spans 14 amino acids.

This clone showed up just a few times. This sequence joins TRBV27 and TRBJ2-7, with a tentative D call TRBD1 (5 bases). This CDR3 region has 13 residues. CDR1 is MNHEY and CDR2 is SMNVEV in the germline V gene (reference sequence). Trimming took off 2 bases at V and 4 bases at J, with 9 bases between the two ends. The CDR3 loop reads CASSLGAGYEQYF. The CDR3, as DNA: TGTGCCAGCAGTTTAGGGGCAGGGTACGAGCAGTACTTC.

The chain uses TRBV5-4 and TRBJ2-2, with TRBD1 identical over 8 bases. V shed 4 bases and J 7 bases; nucleotides not matched to a gene: 9. The germline V gene has CDR1 SGHNT and CDR2 YYREEE (reference sequence). This CDR3 is built from 15 residues. DNA for the CDR3: TGTGCCAGCAGCAAGGACAGGGTAGGGGACGGGGAGCTGTTTTTT. It specifies CASSKDRVGDGELFF. Variable domain in full (rest from reference TRBV5-4 and TRBJ2-2): ETGVTQSPTHLIKTRGQQVTLRCSSQSGHNTVSWYQQALGQGPQFIFQYYREEENGRGNFPPRFSGLQFPNYSSELNVNALELDDSALYLCASSKDRVGDGELFFGEGSRLTVL.

The chain is built from TRBV10-3 and TRBJ2-7, with 10 bases aligning to TRBD2. Germline-derived CDR1 and CDR2 are ENHRY and SYGVKD. V shed 2 bases and J 3 bases; nucleotides not matched to a gene: 13. The CDR3 consists of 18 residues. CDR3 region: CAISEPLAGSGRVYEQYF. CDR3 DNA sequence: TGTGCCATCAGTGAGCCACTGGCGGGCAGCGGGAGGGTCTACGAGCAGTACTTC.

The V gene is TRBV28, the J gene TRBJ2-7; D is perhaps TRBD1 (5 bases). Germline V lookup: CDR1 MDHEN, CDR2 SYDVKM. V was pared by 3 bases and J by 3 bases, with 12 bases between. This CDR3 region has 14 residues. The CDR3 nucleotides read TGTGCCAGCAGTTTCCCCCCCAGGGACTACGAGCAGTACTTC. Translated: CASSFPPRDYEQYF.

The V and J genes are TRBV11-2 and TRBJ1-1, with TRBD1 as a possible D gene (6 bases). Between the trimmed V and J ends, which lost 5 bases and 5 bases, there was a span of 18 bases. CDR3 length: 15 amino acids. Germline V gene data show CDR1 as SGHAT and CDR2 as FQNNGV. The CDR3 region is CASSRTQGGRTEAFF. The CDR3 DNA reads TGTGCCAGCAGCAGAACACAGGGAGGGCGGACTGAAGCTTTCTTT.

The chain carries TRBV20-1 and TRBJ2-5; no clear D. Trimming left V 8 bases short and J 0 bases short, with 7 bases between. Germline CDR1 and CDR2: DFQATT and SNEGSKA (reference sequence). This CDR3 has 11 residues. The CDR3 DNA reads TGCAGTCCGCGAGACCAAGAGACCCAGTACTTC. Encoded protein: CSPRDQETQYF.

CDR3 loop: CASSRPGTSVYEQYF. The CDR3 region has the DNA TGTGCCAGCAGCCGTCCTGGGACTAGCGTGTACGAGCAGTACTTC. This chain connects TRBV4-2 to TRBJ2-7, with 10 bases lining up with TRBD2. J lost 4 bases, V lost 4 bases, and 7 bases had no gene match. This CDR3 has 15 amino acids. The germline V gene encodes CDR1 LGHNA and CDR2 YNFKEQ.

The DNA of the CDR3 is TGTGCCAGCAGCCGGGACTTTAACAATGAGCAGTTCTTC. Protein sequence: CASSRDFNNEQFF. The chain recombines TRBV12-3 or TRBV12-4 with TRBJ2-1, with D perhaps TRBD2 (6 bases). Trimming stripped 6 bases from V and 5 bases from J, with 11 bases between. The CDR3 spans 13 residues.

This chain links TRBV7-2 with TRBJ1-5; 8 bases line up with TRBD1. CDR1 is SGHTA and CDR2 is FQGNSA in the germline V gene. CDR3 length: 15 residues. The V and J ends lost 2 bases and 4 bases, in that order; junction bases with no gene match: 4. CDR3 DNA sequence: TGTGCCAGCAGCTTACAAACAGGGGGTAATCAGCCCCAGCATTTT. This codes for CASSLQTGGNQPQHF.

This clone has just one count. The rearrangement joins TRBV29-1 to TRBJ1-1; tentatively, D is TRBD1 (5 bases). The germline CDR1 and CDR2 sequences are SQVTM and ANQGSEA. CDR3 length: 16 residues. Trimming cost V 6 bases and J 2 bases, with 22 bases left between them. CDR3 residues: CSVLPGLWRGNTEAFF. In DNA, the CDR3 is TGCAGCGTACTTCCGGGACTTTGGCGGGGAAACACTGAAGCTTTCTTT.

The chain links TRBV7-9 to TRBJ1-2; 10 bases fit TRBD1. With V trimmed by 5 bases and J by 8 bases, 5 bases remained unmatched. Germline V CDR1 and CDR2: SEHNR, FQNEAQ (reference sequence). CDR3 length: 13 amino acids. The CDR3 sequence: CASSPGTGVGYTF. CDR3 nucleotide sequence: TGTGCCAGCAGCCCGGGGACAGGGGTCGGCTACACCTTC.

The chain employs TRBV2 and TRBJ1-1; D remains ambiguous. The V end was cut by 7 bases, the J end by 2 bases, with 11 bases between. Germline values: CDR1 SNHLY, CDR2 FYNNEI. The CDR3 spans 13 residues. The CDR3 loop is CASKNLINTEAFF. The CDR3, as DNA: TGTGCCAGCAAAAATCTAATAAACACTGAAGCTTTCTTT.

This chain links TRBV2 with TRBJ1-1, with 10 bases lining up with TRBD1. V was pared by 6 bases and J by 5 bases, with 12 bases of the junction left unmatched. Germline CDR1 SNHLY, CDR2 FYNNEI. The CDR3 sequence is 16 residues long. The CDR3 is CASRRYGTGVATEAFF. CDR3 nucleotide sequence: TGTGCCAGCAGGAGGTACGGGACAGGGGTGGCAACTGAAGCTTTCTTT.

The chain combines TRBV19 with TRBJ1-2, with TRBD1 identical over 8 bases. Germline V gene data show CDR1 as LNHDA and CDR2 as SQIVND (reference sequence). The length of the CDR3 is 13 residues. V lost 4 bases to trimming and J lost 7 bases; unmatched junction nucleotides: 5. CDR3 DNA: TGTGCCAGTAGTACGGGACAGGTACTTGGCTACACCTTC. Amino acids: CASSTGQVLGYTF.

The gene calls are TRBV19 and TRBJ1-1; D unclear. Germline V gives CDR1 LNHDA, CDR2 SQIVND (reference sequence). CDR3 length equals 14 residues. V shed 3 bases and J shed 0 bases, with 8 bases lying between them. The DNA of the CDR3 is TGTGCCAGTAGTATGGCAGGCCTGAACACTGAAGCTTTCTTT. It is translated as CASSMAGLNTEAFF.